This TCR beta chain stems from a study of blood T cells in healthy people across ages. Whole-study context: T cells yielded about one barcoded beta molecule per two cells through template switching. Points from the study as a whole: In older individuals, TCR beta diversity per million T cells was lower, falling roughly linearly with age.

The use of a sample-barcoded 5' primer and a J-beta primer mix characterized a second PCR of roughly 6 to 12 cycles. Each cDNA molecule was tagged by a template-switch adaptor that had 12 random nucleotides. MiXCR was run by TCRdb on the 5' RACE reads, yielding one entry per CDR3 protein. The sample has 750,000 to 950,000 distinct CDR3 sequences, approximately 55% seen once. This CDR3 spans 14 amino acids. J gave up 6 bases and V 7 bases, and 7 bases lay outside the gene matches. Germline assignment: CDR1 MNHNS and CDR2 SASEGT. About this clonotype itself: Its antigen is not known.

The sample was blood. This chain uses TRBV6-1 with TRBJ2-3; TRBD1 aligns across 10 bases. The TCR comes from a man older than 75 in good health. CDR3 sequence (DNA): TGTGCCAGCAACAGAGACAGGGGGCCGGATACGCAGTATTTT. Translation gives CASNRDRGPDTQYF.